This is a list of T cell receptor beta chains from one sample in a study of OX40 agonist ivuxolimab in advanced cancers. Method: immunoSEQ multiplex PCR; TCRdb's copy keeps in-frame clones and lacks some. The sample yields 45,000 to 65,000 clones, 80% to 95% seen once. Sequences were derived from CD4+ or CD8+ T cells sorted from blood, sampled in a trial of the OX40 agonist ivuxolimab. The receptor set was obtained from an adult with an advanced solid tumor such as melanoma, head and neck, liver or kidney cancer. Both conserved end residues are trimmed from each CDR3. The order of the fields is V gene, CDR3 protein.

>TRBV19
ATRNGNQPQH
>TRBV19
AAKVRGSTEAF
>TRBV13
ASSSMSNGGSTDTQY
>TRBV25-1
ASSESHRATNEQF
>TRBV4-3
ASSQIPAGGPNEQF
>TRBV29-1
GVPGGFAYNEQF
>TRBV29-1
SGAGTSGTNEQF
>TRBV19
ASSISGVAYEQY
>TRBV7-8
ASSLARLGEVVREQY
>TRBV4-3
ASSQDHPAYEQY
>TRBV12-5
ASGLQAGGANIQY
>TRBV7-9
ASSSTTGANQPQH
>TRBV4-3
ASSRRGDYGYT
>TRBV29-1
SVGSGLSYEQY
>TRBV4-1
ASSQALRRSNEKLF
>TRBV11-2
ASSFLWGQLTDTQY